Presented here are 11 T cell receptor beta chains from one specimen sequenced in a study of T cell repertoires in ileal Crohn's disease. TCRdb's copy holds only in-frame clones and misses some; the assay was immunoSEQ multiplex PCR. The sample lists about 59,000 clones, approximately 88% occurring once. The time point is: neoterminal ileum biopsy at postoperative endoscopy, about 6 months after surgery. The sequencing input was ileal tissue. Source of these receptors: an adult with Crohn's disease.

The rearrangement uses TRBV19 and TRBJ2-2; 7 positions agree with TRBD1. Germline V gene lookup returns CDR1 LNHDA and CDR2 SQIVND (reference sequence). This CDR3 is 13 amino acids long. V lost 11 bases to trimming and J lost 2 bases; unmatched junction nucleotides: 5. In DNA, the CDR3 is TGTGCCTCTGGACAGGCTAACACCGGGGAGCTGTTTTTT. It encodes CASGQANTGELFF.

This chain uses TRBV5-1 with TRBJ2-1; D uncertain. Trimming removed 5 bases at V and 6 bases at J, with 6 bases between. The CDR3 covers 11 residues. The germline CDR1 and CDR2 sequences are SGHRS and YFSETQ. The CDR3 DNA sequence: TGCGCCAGCAGATCTTCCAATGAGCAGTTCTTC. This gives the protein CASRSSNEQFF. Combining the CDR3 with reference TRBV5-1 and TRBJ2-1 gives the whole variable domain KAGVTQTPRYLIKTRGQQVTLSCSPISGHRSVSWYQQTPGQGLQFLFEYFSETQRNKGNFPGRFSGRQFSNSRSEMNVSTLELGDSALYLCASRSSNEQFFGPGTRLTVL.

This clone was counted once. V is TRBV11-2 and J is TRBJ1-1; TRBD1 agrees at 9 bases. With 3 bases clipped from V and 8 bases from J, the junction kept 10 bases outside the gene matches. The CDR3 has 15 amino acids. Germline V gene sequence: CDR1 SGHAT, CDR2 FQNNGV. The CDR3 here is CASSLVPTGQGEAFF. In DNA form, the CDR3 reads TGTGCCAGCAGCTTGGTTCCGACGGGACAGGGCGAAGCTTTCTTT.

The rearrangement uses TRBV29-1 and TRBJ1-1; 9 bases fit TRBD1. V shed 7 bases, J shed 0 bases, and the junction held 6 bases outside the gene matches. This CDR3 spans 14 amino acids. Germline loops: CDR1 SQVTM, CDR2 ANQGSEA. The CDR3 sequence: CSAGQGNMNTEAFF. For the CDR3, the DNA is TGCAGCGCTGGACAGGGGAACATGAACACTGAAGCTTTCTTT. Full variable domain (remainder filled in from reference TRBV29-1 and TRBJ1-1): SAVISQKPSRDICQRGTSLTIQCQVDSQVTMMFWYRQQPGQSLTLIATANQGSEATYESGFVIDKFPISRPNLTFSTLTVSNMSPEDSSIYLCSAGQGNMNTEAFFGQGTRLTVV.

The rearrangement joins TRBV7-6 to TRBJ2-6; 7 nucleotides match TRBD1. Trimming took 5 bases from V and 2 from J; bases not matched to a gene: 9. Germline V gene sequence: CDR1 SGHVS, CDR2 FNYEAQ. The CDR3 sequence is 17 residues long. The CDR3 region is CASSLRQGITGANVLTF. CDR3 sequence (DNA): TGTGCCAGCAGCCTCCGACAGGGCATCACTGGGGCCAACGTCCTGACTTTC.

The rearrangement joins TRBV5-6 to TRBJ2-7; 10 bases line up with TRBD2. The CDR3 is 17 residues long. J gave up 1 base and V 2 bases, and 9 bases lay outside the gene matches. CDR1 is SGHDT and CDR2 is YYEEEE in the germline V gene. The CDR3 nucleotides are TGTGCCAGCAGCTTTTGGAGGCTAGCGGGAGTTTCCTACGAGCAGTACTTC. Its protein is CASSFWRLAGVSYEQYF.

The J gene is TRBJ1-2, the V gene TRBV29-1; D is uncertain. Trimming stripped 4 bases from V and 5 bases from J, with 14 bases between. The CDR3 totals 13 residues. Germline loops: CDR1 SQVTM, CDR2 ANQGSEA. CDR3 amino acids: CSVVNRQLYGYTF. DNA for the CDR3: TGCAGCGTTGTAAACAGACAACTTTATGGCTACACCTTC.

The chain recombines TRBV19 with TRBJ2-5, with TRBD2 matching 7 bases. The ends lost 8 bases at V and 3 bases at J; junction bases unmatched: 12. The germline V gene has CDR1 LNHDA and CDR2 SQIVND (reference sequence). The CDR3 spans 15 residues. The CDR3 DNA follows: TGTGCCAGTCGAACCGGGAGGACGCGAGAAGAGACCCAGTACTTC. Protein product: CASRTGRTREETQYF.

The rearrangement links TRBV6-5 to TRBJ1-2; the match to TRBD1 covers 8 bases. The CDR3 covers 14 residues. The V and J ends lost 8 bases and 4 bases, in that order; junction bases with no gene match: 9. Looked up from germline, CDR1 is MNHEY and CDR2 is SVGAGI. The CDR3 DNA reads TGTGCCAGCGGCCTAGTAGGGACAGGCTATGGCTACACCTTC. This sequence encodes CASGLVGTGYGYTF.

Here the CDR3 DNA reads TGTGCCAGTAGTAATGACAGGGGGCACAATCAGCCCCAGCATTTT. This codes for CASSNDRGHNQPQHF. The J gene is TRBJ1-5, the V gene TRBV19; TRBD1 aligns across 10 bases. The V segment lost 4 bases and the J segment 3 bases; nucleotides outside the gene matches: 3. The germline gives CDR1 LNHDA, CDR2 SQIVND (reference sequence). The CDR3 has 15 residues.

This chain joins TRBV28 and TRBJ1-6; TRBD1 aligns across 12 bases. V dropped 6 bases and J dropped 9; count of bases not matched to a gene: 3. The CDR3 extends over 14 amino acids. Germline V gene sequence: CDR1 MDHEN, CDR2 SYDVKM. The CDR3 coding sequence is TGTGCCAGCAGGGGGGGACAGGGGGCTTCACCCCTCCACTTT. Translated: CASRGGQGASPLHF.